A selection of T cell receptor beta chains follows, all from one sample in a study of TIL therapy for anti-PD-1-resistant metastatic lung cancer. Clones were sequenced by immunoSEQ multiplex PCR, and TCRdb holds only the in-frame ones, with some missing. This table has 54,000 or so clones, 73% appearing once. Specimen: blood, collected at baseline. The receptors stem from a person aged 25-85 years with non-small cell lung cancer. CDR3s include the opening cysteine and the closing phenylalanine or tryptophan. D genes are given only for firm matches. For some rows the clone size is stated as once, few or many, or as a class when expanded; others skip it.

V,J,length,D,size,CDR3,DNA
TRBV7-2,TRBJ2-3,15,TRBD2,NA,CASSLSGKGADTQYF,TGTGCCAGCAGCTTAAGCGGGAAAGGGGCAGATACGCAGTATTTT
TRBV6-6,TRBJ2-6,16,NA,once,CASSYPKGTGANVLTF,TGTGCCAGCAGTTACCCGAAGGGGACTGGGGCCAACGTCCTGACTTTC
TRBV10-2,TRBJ2-7,14,TRBD1,NA,CASRWHRGSYEQYF,TGCGCCAGCAGATGGCACAGGGGGTCCTACGAGCAGTACTTC
TRBV7-9,TRBJ2-4,15,TRBD2,NA,CASSLGGTSGNIQYF,TGTGCCAGCAGCTTGGGGGGGACTAGCGGAAACATTCAGTACTTC
TRBV7-9,TRBJ2-2,15,NA,once,CASSPHRRGGGELFF,TGTGCCAGCAGCCCCCACCGTAGGGGAGGCGGGGAGCTGTTTTTT
TRBV19,TRBJ2-3,17,NA,NA,CASSMGKSGTSTDTQYF,TGTGCCAGTAGTATGGGGAAATCAGGCACTAGCACAGATACGCAGTATTTT
TRBV19,TRBJ2-5,14,TRBD1,NA,CASSPSTGGETQYF,TGTGCCAGTAGTCCCAGCACAGGGGGAGAGACCCAGTACTTC
TRBV5-1,TRBJ2-2,16,TRBD2,NA,CASSPQAGGNTGELFF,TGCGCCAGCAGCCCCCAAGCGGGAGGGAACACCGGGGAGCTGTTTTTT
TRBV11-2,TRBJ2-3,17,NA,NA,CASSLFGAGGGSDTQYF,TGTGCCAGCAGCTTATTTGGGGCCGGGGGTGGCTCAGATACGCAGTATTTT
TRBV7-9,TRBJ2-1,13,NA,NA,CASNERPTHEQFF,TGTGCCAGCAACGAACGGCCGACTCACGAGCAGTTCTTC
TRBV9,TRBJ1-6,12,NA,NA,CASSASQGSLHF,TGTGCCAGCAGCGCATCTCAGGGGTCCCTCCACTTT
TRBV27,TRBJ1-5,15,NA,few,CASSLFSTVNQPQHF,TGTGCCAGCAGTTTATTCTCGACAGTCAATCAGCCCCAGCATTTT
TRBV6-5,TRBJ1-5,14,TRBD1,many,CASSSGTGNQPQHF,TGTGCCAGCAGTTCCGGGACAGGCAATCAGCCCCAGCATTTT
TRBV7-2,TRBJ1-2,14,TRBD1,NA,CASSLGQTNYGYTF,TGTGCCAGCAGCTTGGGACAGACAAACTATGGCTACACCTTC
TRBV18,TRBJ2-7,15,NA,medium-sized,CASSPPATGAYEQYF,TGTGCCAGCTCACCACCCGCGACAGGAGCCTACGAGCAGTACTTC
TRBV5-1,TRBJ1-2,13,NA,NA,CASSFGGYYGYTF,TGCGCCAGCAGCTTCGGGGGGTACTATGGCTACACCTTC
TRBV2,TRBJ1-5,16,NA,few,CASSDIRDTNNQPQHF,TGTGCCAGCAGCGACATCCGGGACACTAACAATCAGCCCCAGCATTTT
TRBV5-4,TRBJ2-7,14,NA,NA,CASSLGAPQDEQYF,TGTGCCAGCAGCTTGGGAGCCCCCCAGGACGAGCAGTACTTC
TRBV19,TRBJ1-1,14,TRBD1,NA,CASLLTGGKTEAFF,TGTGCCAGTCTCCTGACAGGGGGTAAAACTGAAGCTTTCTTT
TRBV2,TRBJ2-7,14,TRBD1,NA,CASSERQGLNEQYF,TGTGCCAGCAGTGAGAGACAGGGTTTGAACGAGCAGTACTTC
TRBV6-5,TRBJ2-1,16,TRBD2,few,CASSYSSGGAYNEQFF,TGTGCCAGCAGTTACTCGAGCGGGGGGGCTTACAATGAGCAGTTCTTC
TRBV5-6,TRBJ2-7,15,NA,NA,CASSTPSGTGYEQYF,TGTGCCAGCAGCACCCCCAGCGGGACAGGCTACGAGCAGTACTTC
TRBV7-6,TRBJ1-4,15,TRBD1,NA,CASSLGASDRAKLFF,TGTGCCAGCAGCTTAGGGGCCTCCGACAGGGCAAAACTGTTTTTT
TRBV7-2,TRBJ2-7,14,TRBD2,NA,CASSSGLSPYEQYF,TGTGCCAGCAGCTCGGGACTATCCCCCTACGAGCAGTACTTC
TRBV5-1,TRBJ1-4,17,TRBD1,NA,CASSLATTGDRGEKLFF,TGCGCCAGCAGCTTGGCAACAACAGGGGACCGAGGTGAAAAACTGTTTTTT
TRBV11-3,TRBJ2-7,12,NA,few,CASSLGSYEQYF,TGTGCCAGCAGCTTAGGATCATACGAGCAGTACTTC
TRBV2,TRBJ2-4,12,NA,NA,CATSDSGNIQYF,TGTGCCACTTCGGACAGTGGGAACATTCAGTACTTC
TRBV7-2,TRBJ1-2,13,TRBD1,NA,CASSFDRGFGYTF,TGTGCCAGCAGCTTTGACAGGGGTTTTGGCTACACCTTC
TRBV6-1,TRBJ2-2,18,TRBD2,few,CASSEVLAGRLNTGELFF,TGTGCCAGCAGTGAGGTACTAGCGGGGAGGTTGAACACCGGGGAGCTGTTTTTT
TRBV19,TRBJ2-5,15,NA,few,CASSIVRGNQETQYF,TGTGCCAGTAGTATAGTCAGGGGCAACCAAGAGACCCAGTACTTC
TRBV14,TRBJ2-1,15,TRBD2,once,CASSRGTSPYNEQFF,TGTGCCAGCAGCCGAGGGACTAGCCCCTACAATGAGCAGTTCTTC
TRBV19,TRBJ1-1,14,TRBD1,NA,CASSTRDRGPEAFF,TGTGCCAGTAGTACCCGGGACAGGGGTCCTGAAGCTTTCTTT
TRBV7-9,TRBJ1-1,12,NA,few,CASNLMNTEAFF,TGTGCCAGCAATCTTATGAACACTGAAGCTTTCTTT
TRBV5-1,TRBJ2-5,14,NA,NA,CASSLGQNQETQYF,TGCGCCAGCAGCTTGGGACAGAACCAAGAGACCCAGTACTTC
TRBV4-3,TRBJ1-2,14,NA,NA,CASSQDRGLGVHTF,TGCGCCAGCAGCCAAGATCGGGGGTTAGGTGTTCACACCTTC
TRBV7-6,TRBJ2-3,15,TRBD2,NA,CASSASGGAADTQYF,TGTGCCAGCAGTGCTAGCGGGGGGGCCGCAGATACGCAGTATTTT
TRBV4-2,TRBJ2-7,15,TRBD1,few,CASSQGQGASYEQYF,TGTGCCAGCAGCCAAGGACAGGGGGCCTCCTACGAGCAGTACTTC
TRBV5-4,TRBJ1-1,14,NA,NA,CASSELKSRAEAFF,TGTGCCAGCAGCGAGTTGAAGAGCAGGGCTGAAGCTTTCTTT